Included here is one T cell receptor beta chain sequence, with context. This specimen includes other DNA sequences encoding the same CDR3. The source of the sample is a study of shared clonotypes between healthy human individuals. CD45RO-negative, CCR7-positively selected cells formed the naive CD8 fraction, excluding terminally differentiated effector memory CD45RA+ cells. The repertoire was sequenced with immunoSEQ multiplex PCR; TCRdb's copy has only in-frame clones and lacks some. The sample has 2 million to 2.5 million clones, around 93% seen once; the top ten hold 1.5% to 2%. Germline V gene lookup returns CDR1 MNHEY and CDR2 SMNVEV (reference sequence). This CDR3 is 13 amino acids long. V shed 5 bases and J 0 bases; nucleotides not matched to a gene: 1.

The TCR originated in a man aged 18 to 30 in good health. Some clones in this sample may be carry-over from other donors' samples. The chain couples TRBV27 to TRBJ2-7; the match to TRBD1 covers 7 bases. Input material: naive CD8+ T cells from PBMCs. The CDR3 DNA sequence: TGTGCCAGCAGTGGGACAGCCTCCTACGAGCAGTACTTC. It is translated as CASSGTASYEQYF.